A single sample gave rise to the 27 T cell receptor beta chains below, sequenced in a study of blood T cells in healthy people across ages. The use of a sample-barcoded 5' primer and a J-beta primer mix characterized a second PCR of roughly 7 to 11 cycles. TCRdb processed the 5' RACE reads anew with MiXCR; each CDR3 protein has one entry. The table includes approximately 1.5 million distinct CDR3 sequences, 42% detected once. Sequenced material: blood. The receptors stem from a woman younger than 30 in good health.

This rearrangement joins TRBV7-8 to TRBJ2-3, with no clear D. The V gene's germline CDR1 is SGHVS and CDR2 FQNEAQ. The CDR3 has 16 residues. The V gene lost 2 bases and the J gene lost 3 bases, with 15 bases spanning the gap. The CDR3 DNA sequence: TGTGCCAGCAGCTTATGGGGAATGAACCCGACAGATACGCAGTATTTT. Translation gives CASSLWGMNPTDTQYF.

A single count supports this clonotype. The chain employs TRBV4-1 and TRBJ2-7; TRBD1 is a possible D gene (6 bases). The CDR3 length is 15 residues. Trimming removed 1 base from V and 0 bases from J, with 10 bases in between. Looked up from germline, CDR1 is MGHRA and CDR2 is YSYEKL. The CDR3: CASSQVQGSSYEQYF. The CDR3 DNA is TGCGCCAGCAGCCAAGTGCAGGGGAGCTCCTACGAGCAGTACTTC.

This clonotype was counted many times. The chain combines TRBV7-2 with TRBJ2-1, with D maybe TRBD1 (6 bases). The CDR3 has 15 residues. The germline V gene encodes CDR1 SGHTA and CDR2 FQGNSA. The ends were cut back, 2 bases at V and 6 bases at J, with 14 bases in the middle. The CDR3 nucleotides read TGTGCCAGCAGCTTAAGTGGGACAAAACTCAATGAGCAGTTCTTC. Protein: CASSLSGTKLNEQFF.

This sequence joins TRBV2 and TRBJ2-5, with 10 positions matching TRBD2. This CDR3 is 13 amino acids long. Germline CDR1 is SNHLY and CDR2 is FYNNEI. Germline trimming cut 1 base from V and 8 bases from J; bases unmatched to any gene: 1. The CDR3 sequence is CASSEVAGGTQYF. In DNA form, the CDR3 reads TGTGCCAGCAGTGAAGTAGCGGGGGGCACCCAGTACTTC.

The chain carries TRBV20-1 and TRBJ2-1; D unclear. V shed 0 bases and J shed 5 bases, with 8 bases lying between them. In germline, CDR1 is DFQATT, CDR2 SNEGSKA (reference sequence). The CDR3 spans 13 residues. In DNA, the CDR3 is TGCAGTGCTAGAGAGGGCGGTCACAATGAGCAGTTCTTC. Its protein product is CSAREGGHNEQFF.

This clonotype has a handful of counts. The chain uses TRBV27 and TRBJ2-1; D unresolved. The CDR3 is 12 amino acids. Per germline, CDR1 MNHEY and CDR2 SMNVEV (reference sequence). Trimming took 2 bases from V and 12 from J, leaving 11 bases between them. This CDR3 reads CASSLRSGVQFF. The DNA for the CDR3 is TGTGCCAGCAGTTTAAGGTCTGGTGTGCAGTTCTTC.

V usage is TRBV7-2 and J usage is TRBJ1-1, with D unresolved. CDR1 SGHTA and CDR2 FQGNSA come from the germline V gene. Trimming took off 3 bases at V and 5 bases at J, with 7 bases between the two ends. This CDR3 comprises 12 residues. The DNA for the CDR3 is TGTGCCAGCAGCTTGATGGAAACTGAAGCTTTCTTT. Translating gives CASSLMETEAFF.

The chain uses TRBV7-9 and TRBJ1-1; 10 bases are a match to TRBD1. The germline V gene encodes CDR1 SEHNR and CDR2 FQNEAQ (reference sequence). Losses at the gene ends were 5 bases for V and 3 bases for J; bases not matched to a gene: 9. The CDR3 is made up of 16 amino acids. The chain's CDR3 is CASSPGDRGMDTEAFF. The CDR3 nucleotides read TGTGCCAGCAGCCCAGGGGACAGGGGTATGGACACTGAAGCTTTCTTT.

This clonotype was counted a few times. V is TRBV7-7 and J is TRBJ2-5, with 8 positions matching TRBD2. Per the germline V gene, CDR1 is SSHAT and CDR2 is FNYEAQ (reference sequence). Unmatched junction bases numbered 9, after V lost 4 bases and J lost 5 bases. The CDR3 spans 15 residues. CDR3 bases: TGTGCCAGCAGCTCCTCCAGGACTAGCTCGGAGACCCAGTACTTC. It specifies CASSSSRTSSETQYF. The whole variable domain, remainder taken from reference TRBV7-7 and TRBJ2-5, is GAGVSQSPRYKVTKRGQDVTLRCDPISSHATLYWYQQALGQGPEFLTYFNYEAQPDKSGLPSDRFSAERPEGSISTLTIQRTEQRDSAMYRCASSSSRTSSETQYFGPGTRLLVL.

The table lists this clonotype with a few counts. This chain uses TRBV7-8 with TRBJ2-7; D is unresolved. Deletions cut 0 bases from V and 2 bases from J, with 8 bases between. The V gene's germline CDR1 is SGHVS and CDR2 FQNEAQ. This CDR3 spans 14 amino acids. CDR3 loop: CASSLAITAYEQYF. The CDR3 DNA sequence: TGTGCCAGCAGCTTAGCTATTACTGCCTACGAGCAGTACTTC. The complete variable domain, with remaining parts taken from reference TRBV7-8 and TRBJ2-7, reads GAGVSQSPRYKVAKRGQDVALRCDPISGHVSLFWYQQALGQGPEFLTYFQNEAQLDKSGLPSDRFFAERPEGSVSTLKIQRTQQEDSAVYLCASSLAITAYEQYFGPGTRLTVT.

The V and J genes are TRBV2 and TRBJ1-1; D is perhaps TRBD1 (6 bases). Germline lookup yields CDR1 SNHLY and CDR2 FYNNEI. The CDR3 length is 14 residues. The V end was cut by 6 bases, the J end by 4 bases, with 15 bases between. The DNA of the CDR3 is TGTGCCAGCAGCGACAGGACGGTTGCCACTGAAGCTTTCTTT. This encodes CASSDRTVATEAFF.

This chain joins TRBV7-2 and TRBJ1-5, with TRBD1 matching 7 bases. V was clipped by 5 bases and J by 5 bases; unmatched bases: 9. Germline values: CDR1 SGHTA, CDR2 FQGNSA. The CDR3 spans 15 residues. The chain's CDR3 is CASSTFGGGDQPQHF. The CDR3 DNA is TGTGCCAGCAGCACCTTTGGAGGGGGCGATCAGCCCCAGCATTTT. The complete variable domain, with remaining parts taken from reference TRBV7-2 and TRBJ1-5, reads GAGVSQSPSNKVTEKGKDVELRCDPISGHTALYWYRQSLGQGLEFLIYFQGNSAPDKSGLPSDRFSAERTGGSVSTLTIQRTQQEDSAVYLCASSTFGGGDQPQHFGDGTRLSIL.

This chain connects TRBV29-1 to TRBJ1-2, with D possibly TRBD1 on 5 matching bases. V was trimmed by 6 bases and J by 0 bases, leaving 11 bases between them. The CDR3 length is 13 residues. The germline V gene has CDR1 SQVTM and CDR2 ANQGSEA. The CDR3 is CSVSPGANYGYTF. The CDR3 DNA sequence: TGCAGCGTCTCCCCGGGGGCTAACTATGGCTACACCTTC.

The table lists this clonotype with a count of one. Germline is not matched at one junction end, which may reflect a read error. Here the CDR3 DNA reads TGTGTCAGCAGCGCCGGACAGTCCGAGCAGTACTTC. This gives the protein CVSSAGQSEQYF. V and J are TRBV9 and TRBJ2-5; D might be TRBD1 (6 bases). The J call may be in error: the DNA end matches TRBJ2-7 better. CDR3 size: 12 residues. CDR1 and CDR2 (germline): SGDLS, YYNGEE.

This clonotype was observed a few times. The chain uses TRBV4-1 and TRBJ1-2; possible D gene TRBD1, 5 bases. In germline, CDR1 is MGHRA, CDR2 YSYEKL. V dropped 1 base and J dropped 7 bases, with 16 bases sitting between them. This CDR3 has 15 residues. As DNA, the CDR3 is TGCGCCAGCAGCCAAGTTGGGACTGAATCGGGTGGCTACACCTTC. As protein: CASSQVGTESGGYTF.

The genes are TRBV20-1 and TRBJ2-1; D assignment may be TRBD1 or TRBD2 (6 bases each). Germline V CDR1 and CDR2: DFQATT, SNEGSKA (reference sequence). V lost 4 bases and J 6 bases, leaving 19 bases between the germline ends. The CDR3 runs to 15 residues. The CDR3 is CSATHGGLGGNEQFF. CDR3 in DNA: TGCAGTGCTACTCACGGGGGATTAGGGGGCAATGAGCAGTTCTTC.

The table lists this clonotype with a few counts. The rearrangement links TRBV29-1 to TRBJ1-1, with 7 bases fitting TRBD1. Germline loops: CDR1 SQVTM, CDR2 ANQGSEA. Trimming took 6 bases from V and 4 from J; bases not matched to a gene: 11. The CDR3 sequence is 14 residues long. CDR3 DNA: TGCAGCGTGCTACAGGGGCCGCCGGGCACTGAAGCTTTCTTT. Translating it yields CSVLQGPPGTEAFF.

In this sample, this clonotype turned up a few times. V is TRBV6-1 and J is TRBJ1-6; 10 bases are a match to TRBD1. Germline V gene data show CDR1 as MNHNS and CDR2 as SASEGT. J was trimmed by 3 bases and V by 5 bases; bases with no gene match: 4. This CDR3 comprises 16 residues. The CDR3: CASSSWTGGYNSPLHF. The CDR3 DNA follows: TGTGCCAGCAGTTCTTGGACAGGGGGCTATAATTCACCCCTCCACTTT.

This chain joins TRBV12-3 or TRBV12-4 and TRBJ1-1, with D unclear. Trimming removed 5 bases at V and 4 bases at J, with 11 bases between. The CDR3 is 13 amino acids. CDR3 loop: CASSTDSVTEAFF. For the CDR3, the DNA is TGTGCCAGCAGTACGGATAGCGTCACTGAAGCTTTCTTT.

The chain couples TRBV6-1 to TRBJ2-2; 8 positions agree with TRBD2. J gave up 0 bases and V 6 bases, and 9 bases lay outside the gene matches. Germline V gene data show CDR1 as MNHNS and CDR2 as SASEGT. The CDR3 covers 17 residues. The chain's CDR3 is CASSFRAGVPNTGELFF. The CDR3 DNA follows: TGTGCCAGCAGCTTTCGAGCGGGAGTTCCGAACACCGGGGAGCTGTTTTTT.

Many counts were recorded for this clonotype. The chain recombines TRBV6-5 with TRBJ2-1; perhaps TRBD2 as D (5 bases). This CDR3 has 11 amino acids. Germline CDR1 reads MNHEY; CDR2 reads SVGAGI. For the CDR3, the DNA is TGTGCTAGTGGTCGGGGCAATGAGCAGTTCTTC. Its translation is CASGRGNEQFF.

This chain uses TRBV7-2 with TRBJ2-2; D gene ambiguous. Germline lookup yields CDR1 SGHTA and CDR2 FQGNSA. V was pared by 5 bases and J by 6 bases, with 13 bases between. The CDR3 covers 14 residues. DNA for the CDR3: TGTGCCAGCAGCCCAAAGCCTGATTCCGGGGAGCTGTTTTTT. Residues: CASSPKPDSGELFF.

The CDR3 sequence: CASSLRDPPNDIQYF. CDR3 DNA sequence: TGTGCCAGCAGTCTCCGGGACCCGCCCAACGACATTCAGTACTTC. This chain joins TRBV2 and TRBJ2-4; D could derive from TRBD1 or TRBD2 (5 bases each). Per germline, CDR1 SNHLY and CDR2 FYNNEI. The CDR3 length is 15 residues. Trimming took off 5 bases at V and 8 bases at J, with 19 bases between the two ends.

The chain couples TRBV18 to TRBJ1-1; D is uncertain. V lost 2 bases to trimming and J lost 1 base, with 8 bases between them. CDR3 length: 14 amino acids. The V gene's germline CDR1 is KGHSH and CDR2 LQKENI. CDR3 sequence: CASSPANGNTEAFF. DNA for the CDR3: TGTGCCAGCTCACCAGCGAACGGGAACACTGAAGCTTTCTTT.

A remark on this clonotype: A junction boundary mismatches the germline segment, possibly from a read error. This chain links TRBV6-2 or TRBV6-3 with TRBJ2-3; 9 positions match TRBD2. The CDR3 runs 17 residues. Germline V CDR1 and CDR2: MNHEY, SVGEGT. The DNA for the CDR3 is TGTGCCAGCAGTTATCGCGGGGGGGCGTTCGGCACAGGTACGCAGTATTTT. Its protein product is CASSYRGGAFGTGTQYF.

In its sample, this clonotype was seen a few times. This chain joins TRBV11-1 and TRBJ2-3, with D uncertain. The germline V gene has CDR1 SGHAT and CDR2 FQDESV (reference sequence). The CDR3 loop spans 15 amino acids. The V and J ends lost 1 base and 3 bases respectively, with 11 bases between them. The CDR3 DNA reads as TGTGCCAGCAGCTTAGGAGTTTTTTCAACAGATACGCAGTATTTT. This codes for CASSLGVFSTDTQYF.

This clonotype was seen ten or more times. The chain couples TRBV5-1 to TRBJ2-3, with D uncertain. In germline, CDR1 is SGHRS, CDR2 YFSETQ. The CDR3 sequence is 12 residues long. V was clipped by 1 base and J by 5 bases, with 5 bases between them. CDR3 DNA: TGCGCCAGCAGCTTGTTGGAAGATACGCAGTATTTT. This codes for CASSLLEDTQYF.